This TCR beta chain was found in a study of control samples from healthy donors and cancer patients. The CDR3 covers 15 residues. Germline CDR1 SEHNR, CDR2 FQNEAQ (reference sequence). V lost 5 bases and J lost 5; bases outside the gene matches: 6. Sequencing was performed with immunoSEQ multiplex PCR; in TCRdb, only in-frame clones are kept and a portion is missing. The data hold some 140,000 clones, with around nine tenths observed a single time. The sequence came from a woman in her 30s in good health. The V gene is TRBV7-9, the J gene TRBJ2-1, with 10 bases fitting TRBD2. The sample consisted of blood. The CDR3 here is CASSPLAGVHNEQFF. DNA of the CDR3: TGTGCCAGCAGCCCTCTAGCGGGAGTCCACAATGAGCAGTTCTTC.